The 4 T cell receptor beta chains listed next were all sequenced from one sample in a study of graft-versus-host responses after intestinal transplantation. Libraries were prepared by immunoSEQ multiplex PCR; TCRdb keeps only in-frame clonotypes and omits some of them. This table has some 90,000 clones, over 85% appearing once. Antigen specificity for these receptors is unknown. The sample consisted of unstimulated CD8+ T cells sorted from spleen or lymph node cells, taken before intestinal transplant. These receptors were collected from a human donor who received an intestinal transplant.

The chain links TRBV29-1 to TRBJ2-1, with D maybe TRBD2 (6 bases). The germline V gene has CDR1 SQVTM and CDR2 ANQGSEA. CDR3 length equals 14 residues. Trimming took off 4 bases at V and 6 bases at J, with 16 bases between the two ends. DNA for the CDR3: TGCAGCGTTGCCGGGACTCACGATTCCAATGAGCAGTTCTTC. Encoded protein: CSVAGTHDSNEQFF.

The CDR3 protein is CASSPRTGEAFF. In nucleotides, the CDR3 is TGTGCCAGCAGCCCTCGGACAGGGGAAGCTTTCTTT. The V call is TRBV13, the J call TRBJ1-1, with 8 bases matching TRBD1. CDR1 is PRHDT and CDR2 is FYEKMQ in the germline V gene (reference sequence). The CDR3 has 12 amino acids. V trimming: 5 bases; J trimming: 8 bases; junction bases outside the gene matches: 4.

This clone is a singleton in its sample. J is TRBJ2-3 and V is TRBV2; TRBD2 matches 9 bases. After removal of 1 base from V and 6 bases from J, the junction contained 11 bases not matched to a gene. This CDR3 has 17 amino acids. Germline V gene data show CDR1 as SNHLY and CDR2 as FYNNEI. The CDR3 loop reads CASSEGLAEPGSDTQYF. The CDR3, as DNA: TGTGCCAGCAGTGAAGGACTAGCGGAACCAGGGAGTGATACGCAGTATTTT.

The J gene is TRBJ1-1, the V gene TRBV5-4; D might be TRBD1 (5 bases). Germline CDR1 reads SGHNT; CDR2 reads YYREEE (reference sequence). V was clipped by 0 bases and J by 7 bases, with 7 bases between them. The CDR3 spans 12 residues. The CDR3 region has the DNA TGTGCCAGCAGCTTGGGGCAGGGTGAAGCTTTCTTT. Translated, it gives CASSLGQGEAFF.